A single sample is the source of the 11 T cell receptor beta chains below, sequenced in a study of cytomegalovirus exposure and HLA in healthy donors. Method: immunoSEQ multiplex PCR; TCRdb's copy keeps in-frame clones and lacks some. Of about 120,000 clones in the sample, around 87% are singletons; the top ten hold 1.4% to 1.5%. Source material: PBMCs. Receptors originate from a woman aged 25 to 45 in good health and CMV-seropositive.

The chain employs TRBV29-1 and TRBJ2-1; perhaps TRBD2 as D (6 bases). V lost 1 base and J lost 7, with 8 bases in between. The CDR3 totals 12 residues. From germline, CDR1 is SQVTM and CDR2 ANQGSEA. This CDR3 is CSVEGGGNEQFF. In DNA, the CDR3 is TGCAGCGTTGAAGGGGGAGGTAATGAGCAGTTCTTC.

CDR3 residues: CASSLRGARNEQFF. The CDR3 DNA reads TGCGCCAGCAGCCTGCGGGGGGCACGCAATGAGCAGTTCTTC. V gene TRBV5-1 combines with J gene TRBJ2-1, with 8 bases that match TRBD2. This CDR3 contains 14 residues. Germline V gene sequence: CDR1 SGHRS, CDR2 YFSETQ. The trim removed 4 bases at V and 6 bases at J, leaving 6 bases unmatched.

V usage is TRBV5-6 and J usage is TRBJ2-2; TRBD1 aligns across 7 bases. The V segment lost 2 bases and the J segment 1 base; nucleotides outside the gene matches: 2. Germline CDR1 SGHDT, CDR2 YYEEEE. The CDR3 covers 15 residues. CDR3 nucleotide sequence: TGTGCCAGCAGCTTTGGGACAGTGAACACCGGGGAGCTGTTTTTT. This codes for CASSFGTVNTGELFF.

This chain links TRBV10-2 with TRBJ1-1, with D tentatively TRBD1 (6 bases). The length of the CDR3 is 12 residues. The germline CDR1 and CDR2 sequences are WSHSY and SAAADI. The V end was cut by 6 bases, the J end by 12 bases, with 17 bases between. Here the CDR3 reads CASREGTRSTFF. The CDR3 nucleotides read TGCGCCAGCAGGGAGGGGACACGATCGACTTTCTTT.

J is TRBJ1-3 and V is TRBV15; 8 nucleotides match TRBD1. There are 15 residues in the CDR3. Germline trimming cut 8 bases from V and 6 bases from J; bases unmatched to any gene: 12. Germline CDR1 LNHNV, CDR2 YYDKDF (reference sequence). This chain's CDR3 is CATAPGQVIENTIYF. In DNA, the CDR3 is TGTGCCACCGCCCCGGGACAGGTGATTGAAAACACCATATATTTT. The full variable domain, with the rest looked up from reference TRBV15 and TRBJ1-3, is DAMVIQNPRYQVTQFGKPVTLSCSQTLNHNVMYWYQQKSSQAPKLLFHYYDKDFNNEADTPDNFQSRRPNTSFCFLDIRSPGLGDTAMYLCATAPGQVIENTIYFGEGSWLTVV.

The genes are TRBV7-2 and TRBJ2-1; 15 positions agree with TRBD2. This CDR3 contains 16 residues. V lost 3 bases and J lost 6; bases outside the gene matches: 3. Germline CDR1 SGHTA, CDR2 FQGNSA. The CDR3 protein is CASSFRTSGRANEQFF. In nucleotides, the CDR3 is TGTGCCAGCAGCTTCAGGACTAGCGGGAGGGCCAATGAGCAGTTCTTC.

The J gene is TRBJ2-2, the V gene TRBV7-7, with D uncertain. Trimming shortened V by 3 bases and J by 8 bases, and 10 bases separated the two germline ends. The CDR3 loop spans 13 amino acids. CDR1 and CDR2 from the germline V gene are SSHAT and FNYEAQ (reference sequence). The CDR3 nucleotides are TGTGCCAGCAGCTTGTCGACTGGGGGGGAGCTGTTTTTT. Amino acid sequence: CASSLSTGGELFF.

The CDR3 protein is CSVAQYRAGGRFLYNEQFF. As DNA, the CDR3 is TGCAGCGTTGCCCAATATCGGGCAGGGGGCAGGTTCCTATACAATGAGCAGTTCTTC. The chain carries TRBV29-1 and TRBJ2-1; the match to TRBD1 covers 8 bases. Looked up from germline, CDR1 is SQVTM and CDR2 is ANQGSEA. The CDR3 length is 19 residues. Trimming cost V 4 bases and J 4 bases; bases outside gene matches: 21.

The chain combines TRBV29-1 with TRBJ2-7; 7 bases match TRBD1. CDR1 and CDR2 from the germline V gene are SQVTM and ANQGSEA. Unmatched junction bases numbered 2, after V lost 0 bases and J lost 6 bases. The CDR3 loop spans 12 amino acids. The CDR3 reads CSVEEQGLEQYF. CDR3 sequence (DNA): TGCAGCGTTGAAGAACAGGGGCTCGAGCAGTACTTC.

This clone was detected only a few times. The chain carries TRBV25-1 and TRBJ2-7, with a weak D call TRBD1 (6 bases). In germline, CDR1 is MGHDK, CDR2 SYGVNS. This CDR3 comprises 14 residues. V was cut by 4 bases and J by 1 base, with 11 bases left in between. The DNA for the CDR3 is TGTGCCAGCAGTGTGGACAGAGTGTCCTACGAGCAGTACTTC. Amino acids: CASSVDRVSYEQYF.

The chain joins TRBV14 to TRBJ1-2; a weak D match, TRBD1 (6 bases). From germline, CDR1 is SGHDN and CDR2 FVKESK. Trimming removed 4 bases from V and 5 bases from J, with 14 bases in between. The CDR3 has 14 residues. This CDR3 reads CASSPRGAAYGYTF. CDR3 coding DNA: TGTGCCAGCAGCCCTCGGGGGGCGGCATATGGCTACACCTTC.